Listed here are 27 T cell receptor beta chains from one sample, sequenced in a study of T cell repertoires in cytomegalovirus infection. For these TCRs, the target antigens are not known. TCRdb independently ran MiXCR on the reads; one entry per CDR3 protein. The sample includes about 69,000 distinct CDR3 sequences, 28% seen only once; the top ten take 50% to 65%. Sequenced material: CD8+ T cells from cultured PBMCs, taken from culture after CMV antigen stimulation. The source is a human donor in good health (CMV status not recorded). Some clones in this sample may be carry-over from other donors' samples.

This rearrangement joins TRBV7-9 to TRBJ2-1, with 11 positions matching TRBD2. J lost 10 bases, V lost 5 bases, and 10 bases had no gene match. Per the germline V gene, CDR1 is SEHNR and CDR2 is FQNEAQ (reference sequence). CDR3 length: 15 amino acids. Here the CDR3 DNA reads TGTGCCAGCAGCGCCCCCGGGACTAGCGGCCGGGAGCAGTTCTTC. Its protein product is CASSAPGTSGREQFF. Full variable domain (outside the CDR3, taken from reference TRBV7-9 and TRBJ2-1): DTGVSQNPRHKITKRGQNVTFRCDPISEHNRLYWYRQTLGQGPEFLTYFQNEAQLEKSRLLSDRFSAERPKGSFSTLEIQRTEQGDSAMYLCASSAPGTSGREQFFGPGTRLTVL.

The chain carries TRBV28 and TRBJ2-5; D possibly uses TRBD1 or TRBD2 (5 bases each). This CDR3 is built from 15 residues. Germline V gene lookup returns CDR1 MDHEN and CDR2 SYDVKM. V was clipped by 6 bases and J by 0 bases, with 14 bases between them. CDR3 amino acids: CASSTGTDYQETQYF. The CDR3 nucleotides read TGTGCCAGCAGCACGGGGACGGACTACCAAGAGACCCAGTACTTC.

About this clonotype itself: A much larger clonotype is one base distant, so this may be a read error. J is TRBJ2-7 and V is TRBV7-6; perhaps D is TRBD1 or TRBD2 (5 bases each). CDR1 is SGHVS, CDR2 FNYEAQ, per germline. V dropped 5 bases and J dropped 3 bases, with 17 bases sitting between them. There are 15 residues in the CDR3. This CDR3 is CASSPSWTTDYEQYF. CDR3 sequence (DNA): TGTGCCAGCAGCCCTAGCTGGACGACAGACTACGAGCAGTACTTC.

This chain uses TRBV9 with TRBJ2-1; D uncertain. V shed 5 bases and J shed 7 bases, with 7 bases lying between them. Germline CDR1 and CDR2: SGDLS and YYNGEE. The CDR3 has 11 amino acids. Here the CDR3 DNA reads TGTGCCAGCAGGTCGATGAATGAGCAGTTCTTC. Protein: CASRSMNEQFF.

This clonotype was counted between two and nine times. The chain employs TRBV6-6 and TRBJ2-3; 9 bases align to TRBD2. CDR1 and CDR2 from the germline V gene are MNHNY and SVGAGI (reference sequence). The ends lost 2 bases at V and 6 bases at J; junction bases unmatched: 9. This CDR3 region has 16 residues. The CDR3 reads CASSYLPSGAGDTQYF. CDR3 DNA sequence: TGTGCCAGCAGTTACCTACCTAGCGGGGCAGGGGATACGCAGTATTTT.

This clonotype was recorded a few times. The chain recombines TRBV12-3 or TRBV12-4 with TRBJ1-2; 7 bases align to TRBD1. V dropped 6 bases and J dropped 8; count of bases not matched to a gene: 9. This CDR3 contains 13 residues. The CDR3 region has the DNA TGTGCCAGCAGATCGACAGGGCCGGAAGGCTACACCTTC. Residues: CASRSTGPEGYTF.

This chain connects TRBV7-4 to TRBJ2-1, with D tentatively TRBD1 (5 bases). Trimming cost V 7 bases and J 3 bases, with 13 bases left between them. Germline V gives CDR1 SGHVT, CDR2 SQSDAQ. The CDR3 spans 14 residues. The chain's CDR3 is CASTPTENYNEQFF. The CDR3 DNA reads TGTGCCAGCACCCCGACAGAAAACTACAATGAGCAGTTCTTC.

This clonotype was seen once. This chain uses TRBV11-3 with TRBJ2-2; maybe TRBD1 (6 bases). CDR1 is SGHNT and CDR2 is YENEEA in the germline V gene. Trimming removed 5 bases from V and 7 bases from J, with 17 bases in between. The CDR3 is 15 amino acids. The CDR3 spells CASSRTGPGVGELFF. The CDR3, as DNA: TGTGCCAGCAGCCGTACAGGGCCCGGTGTCGGGGAGCTGTTTTTT. The whole variable domain, remainder taken from reference TRBV11-3 and TRBJ2-2, is EAGVVQSPRYKIIEKKQPVAFWCNPISGHNTLYWYLQNLGQGPELLIRYENEEAVDDSQLPKDRFSAERLKGVDSTLKIQPAELGDSAVYLCASSRTGPGVGELFFGEGSRLTVL.

This sequence joins TRBV2 and TRBJ2-1; D is unresolved. Germline V gene data show CDR1 as SNHLY and CDR2 as FYNNEI. This CDR3 spans 15 amino acids. Trimming shortened V by 11 bases and J by 0 bases, and 17 bases separated the two germline ends. Here the CDR3 DNA reads TGTGCCTTCCCGCCGGGTCGAGGCTCCTACAATGAGCAGTTCTTC. This sequence encodes CAFPPGRGSYNEQFF.

V and J are TRBV11-3 and TRBJ2-1, with 9 bases that match TRBD2. Germline loops: CDR1 SGHNT, CDR2 YENEEA. The CDR3 loop spans 15 amino acids. V lost 2 bases to trimming and J lost 7 bases; unmatched junction nucleotides: 6. DNA for the CDR3: TGTGCCAGCAGCTTAAGTTCTAGCGGGGTGAATGAGCAGTTCTTC. Translation gives CASSLSSSGVNEQFF.

This clonotype was seen at least ten times. CDR3 sequence: CASSKDGINEQFF. CDR3 nucleotides: TGTGCCAGCAGCAAGGACGGCATAAATGAGCAGTTCTTC. The rearrangement links TRBV5-4 to TRBJ2-1; no clear D gene. V was trimmed by 4 bases and J by 7 bases, leaving 12 bases between them. In germline, CDR1 is SGHNT, CDR2 YYREEE (reference sequence). The CDR3 runs to 13 residues.

As for this clonotype: A junction boundary mismatches the germline segment, possibly from a read error. Written as DNA, the CDR3 is TGTGCCAGCAGGAGGACAGGGGCGCTGTTTTTT. Translation gives CASRRTGALFF. V is TRBV27 and J is TRBJ2-2; 9 nucleotides align to TRBD1. In germline, CDR1 is MNHEY, CDR2 SMNVEV (reference sequence). The CDR3 contains 11 residues.

The gene calls are TRBV7-8 and TRBJ2-3; 14 nucleotides match TRBD2. The germline V gene has CDR1 SGHVS and CDR2 FQNEAQ. V was clipped by 6 bases and J by 0 bases; unmatched bases: 5. The CDR3 loop spans 17 amino acids. Here the CDR3 reads CASSPTSGGGSTDTQYF. The CDR3 DNA sequence: TGTGCCAGCAGTCCGACTAGCGGGGGGGGGAGCACAGATACGCAGTATTTT.

The chain has TRBV28 and TRBJ2-7, with 7 bases lining up with TRBD1. The trim removed 8 bases at V and 3 bases at J, leaving 4 bases unmatched. The germline V gene encodes CDR1 MDHEN and CDR2 SYDVKM. The CDR3 has 12 residues. The CDR3 coding sequence is TGTGCCAGCCTAGGGACAGACTACGAGCAGTACTTC. Translation: CASLGTDYEQYF.

The genes are TRBV12-3 or TRBV12-4 and TRBJ2-2; D is uncertain. CDR3 length equals 12 residues. V lost 10 bases to trimming and J lost 4 bases, with 10 bases between them. The CDR3 protein is CATGLSTGELFF. CDR3 nucleotide sequence: TGTGCCACCGGGCTGAGCACCGGGGAGCTGTTTTTT.

The chain joins TRBV4-3 to TRBJ1-5, with no clear D. Per germline, CDR1 LGHNA and CDR2 YSLEER. CDR3 length equals 15 residues. Deletions cut 0 bases from V and 6 bases from J, with 12 bases between. Here the CDR3 DNA reads TGCGCCAGCAGCCAAGAGGACTCGCCCAGTCAGCCCCAGCATTTT. This codes for CASSQEDSPSQPQHF.

The chain employs TRBV4-1 and TRBJ2-3; TRBD1 or TRBD2 may be the D gene (5 bases each). The CDR3 covers 15 residues. V was clipped by 1 base and J by 0 bases, with 8 bases between them. Germline assignment: CDR1 MGHRA and CDR2 YSYEKL. DNA of the CDR3: TGCGCCAGCAGCCAAGTCGAGGGGAGCACAGATACGCAGTATTTT. The encoded protein is CASSQVEGSTDTQYF.

V is TRBV20-1 and J is TRBJ2-3; 9 positions match TRBD1. V shed 6 bases, J shed 6 bases, and the junction held 10 bases outside the gene matches. The CDR3 contains 14 residues. Germline V gene sequence: CDR1 DFQATT, CDR2 SNEGSKA (reference sequence). The CDR3 DNA follows: TGCAGTGCGAGTGACAGGGGGTTATGGGATACGCAGTATTTT. Its protein product is CSASDRGLWDTQYF.

The gene calls are TRBV6-1 and TRBJ1-4; 8 nucleotides match TRBD1. Germline V lookup: CDR1 MNHNS, CDR2 SASEGT. With 3 bases clipped from V and 8 bases from J, the junction kept 11 bases outside the gene matches. CDR3 size: 16 residues. CDR3 loop: CASSESGGLVGEKLFF. Here the CDR3 DNA reads TGTGCCAGCAGTGAGTCAGGGGGCCTAGTTGGGGAAAAACTGTTTTTT.

The chain uses TRBV10-3 and TRBJ1-1, with D possibly TRBD1 on 6 matching bases. Germline V gives CDR1 ENHRY, CDR2 SYGVKD. The V end lost 8 bases, the J end lost 2 bases, and 12 bases lay between the germline ends. The CDR3 contains 13 residues. CDR3 bases: TGTGCCATCGGGGACAAATTTAACACTGAAGCTTTCTTT. Translated, it gives CAIGDKFNTEAFF.

There are many counts of this clonotype. This chain uses TRBV7-8 with TRBJ2-7, with 10 bases fitting TRBD1. V gave up 6 bases and J gave up 0 bases; unmatched junction bases: 8. The CDR3 is made up of 16 amino acids. Germline CDR1 is SGHVS and CDR2 is FQNEAQ. For the CDR3, the DNA is TGTGCCAGCAGTCAAAGATGGGACAGGGGCTCCTACGAGCAGTACTTC. Amino acid sequence: CASSQRWDRGSYEQYF.

This clonotype was detected a few times. The chain employs TRBV7-9 and TRBJ2-1; 9 bases are shared with TRBD1. The germline V gene has CDR1 SEHNR and CDR2 FQNEAQ (reference sequence). CDR3 size: 15 residues. With 5 bases clipped from V and 8 bases from J, the junction kept 10 bases outside the gene matches. CDR3 region: CASSPPGQGLYEQFF. CDR3 DNA: TGTGCCAGCAGCCCTCCGGGACAGGGTCTCTATGAGCAGTTCTTC.

V is TRBV4-3 and J is TRBJ2-1, with TRBD2 identical over 7 bases. In germline, CDR1 is LGHNA, CDR2 YSLEER. The CDR3 contains 16 residues. The junction had 11 bases not matched to a gene; V was cut back by 4 bases and J by 5 bases. The DNA for the CDR3 is TGCGCCAGCAGCCCATCCTCCGGGACTACTAACAATGAGCAGTTCTTC. Translated: CASSPSSGTTNNEQFF.

The chain is built from TRBV4-1 and TRBJ2-3; TRBD2 matches at 11 bases. The CDR3 loop spans 17 amino acids. After removal of 0 bases from V and 1 base from J, the junction contained 3 bases not matched to a gene. The germline V gene encodes CDR1 MGHRA and CDR2 YSYEKL. The CDR3 nucleotides read TGCGCCAGCAGCCAAGAGGGGACTAGCGGCCGCACAGATACGCAGTATTTT. This gives the protein CASSQEGTSGRTDTQYF.

This clonotype was recorded a few times. The V gene is TRBV20-1, the J gene TRBJ1-6; TRBD1 matches at 7 bases. The J segment lost 5 bases and the V segment lost 6 bases, leaving 4 bases of the junction unmatched. The CDR3 is 13 amino acids. Germline V gives CDR1 DFQATT, CDR2 SNEGSKA (reference sequence). CDR3 sequence (DNA): TGCAGTGCCGAGGGGACAGATAATTCACCCCTCCACTTT. This gives the protein CSAEGTDNSPLHF.

This clonotype was counted many times. The chain is built from TRBV11-2 and TRBJ2-7; possible D gene TRBD1, 6 bases. CDR1 and CDR2 (germline): SGHAT, FQNNGV. The CDR3 covers 14 residues. The V gene lost 1 base and the J gene lost 4 bases, with 11 bases spanning the gap. For the CDR3, the DNA is TGTGCCAGCAGCTTAGGGGACACTCTTTACGAGCAGTACTTC. Protein product: CASSLGDTLYEQYF.

This clonotype was seen ten or more times. The chain combines TRBV20-1 with TRBJ2-1; TRBD2 aligns across 13 bases. Germline CDR1 and CDR2: DFQATT and SNEGSKA (reference sequence). The CDR3 spans 15 residues. V lost 5 bases and J lost 7; bases outside the gene matches: 8. The CDR3, as DNA: TGCAGTGCTTTGGCGGGACTAGCGGGATCAAATGAGCAGTTCTTC. Translation gives CSALAGLAGSNEQFF.